This TCR beta chain was sequenced in a study of blood T cell repertoires in COVID-19. Study-level information: The United States, Italy and Spain supplied acute and convalescent COVID-19 samples.

As handled by the study authors: Reference gene primer amplification yielded estimated nucleated cell counts. The data were produced by immunoSEQ multiplex PCR, yet TCRdb's version contains in-frame clones alone and is incomplete. The DNA gave D and trimming, while V, J and clone size come from that table. The data show 200,000 to 250,000 clones, with approximately 90% seen just once and roughly 5% held by the top ten. This CDR3 region has 14 residues. V was cut by 4 bases and J by 0 bases, with 9 bases left in between. Germline CDR1 is MGHRA and CDR2 is YSYEKL. The sequence was obtained from a woman aged 40 to 50 with acute or convalescent COVID-19. The chain couples TRBV4-1 to TRBJ1-1; D uncertain. Sequencing was done on a sample of peripheral blood. The CDR3 DNA reads TGCGCCAGCAGCCCGGGGATATTGAACACTGAAGCTTTCTTT. Its protein is CASSPGILNTEAFF.